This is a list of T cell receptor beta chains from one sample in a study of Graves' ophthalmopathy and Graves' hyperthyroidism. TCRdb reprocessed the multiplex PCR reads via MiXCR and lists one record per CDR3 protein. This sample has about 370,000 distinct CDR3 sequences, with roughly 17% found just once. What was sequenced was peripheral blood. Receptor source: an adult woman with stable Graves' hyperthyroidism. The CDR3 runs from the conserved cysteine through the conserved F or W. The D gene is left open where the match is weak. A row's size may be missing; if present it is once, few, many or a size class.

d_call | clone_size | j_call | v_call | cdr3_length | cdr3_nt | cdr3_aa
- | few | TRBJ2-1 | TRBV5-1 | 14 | TGCGCCAGCCAATTACCGGGACACTACAATGAGCAGTTCTTC | CASQLPGHYNEQFF
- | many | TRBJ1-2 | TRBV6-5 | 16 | TGTGCCAGCAGGCGTTTCAGGGATTTAGCTACCGATGGCTACACCTTC | CASRRFRDLATDGYTF
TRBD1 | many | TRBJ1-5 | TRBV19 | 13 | TGTGCCAGTGCACCAGGGGGGTATCAGCCCCAGCATTTT | CASAPGGYQPQHF
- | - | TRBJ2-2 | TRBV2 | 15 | TGTGCCAGCAGTCGCAGGGGTCCGAACACCGGGGAGCTGTTTTTT | CASSRRGPNTGELFF
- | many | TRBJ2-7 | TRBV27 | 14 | TGTGCCAGCAGTTCCGGAGGGGACACGTACGAGCAGTACTTC | CASSSGGDTYEQYF
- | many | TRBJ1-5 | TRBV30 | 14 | TGTGCCTGGAGCTACCGCAGGGACAATCAGCCCCAGCATTTT | CAWSYRRDNQPQHF
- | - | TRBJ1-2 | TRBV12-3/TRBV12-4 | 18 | TGTGCCAGCAGTTGGAAGGAGCGGGACCCGAAGTGGGTCTATGGCTACACCTTC | CASSWKERDPKWVYGYTF
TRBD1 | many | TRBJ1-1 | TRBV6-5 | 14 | TGTGCCAGCAGTTATAACAGGGGGAACACTGAAGCTTTCTTT | CASSYNRGNTEAFF
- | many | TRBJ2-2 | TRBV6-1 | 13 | TGTGCCAGCAGACCGCTCCACACCGGGGAGCTGTTTTTT | CASRPLHTGELFF
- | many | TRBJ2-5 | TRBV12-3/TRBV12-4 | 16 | TGTGCCAGCAGACCGCAGGGGTCGAGAGTCCAAGAGACCCAGTACTTC | CASRPQGSRVQETQYF
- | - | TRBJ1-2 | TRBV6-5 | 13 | TGTGCCAGCAGTTTAAGAGACGGCTATGGCTACACCTTC | CASSLRDGYGYTF
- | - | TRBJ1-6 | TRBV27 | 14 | TGTGCCAGCAGTTTGGAGGGGGATAATTCACCCCTCCACTTT | CASSLEGDNSPLHF
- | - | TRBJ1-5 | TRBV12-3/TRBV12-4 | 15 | TGTGCCAGCAGTTTCAAGGGCGTGGGGAATCAGCCCCAGCATTTT | CASSFKGVGNQPQHF
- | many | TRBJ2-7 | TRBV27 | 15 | TGTGCCAGCAGTTTATTTGGTGGGGGCACCTACGAGCAGTACTTC | CASSLFGGGTYEQYF
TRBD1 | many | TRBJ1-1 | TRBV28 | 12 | TGTGCCAGCAGGCTTCAGGGGGTGAGAGCTTTCTTT | CASRLQGVRAFF
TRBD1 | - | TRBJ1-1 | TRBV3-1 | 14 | TGTGCCAGCAGCCCGACAGGGGGGTGGACTGAAGCTTTCTTT | CASSPTGGWTEAFF
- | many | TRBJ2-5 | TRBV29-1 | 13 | TGCAGCGTCCGCCAACTTAGGCAGGAGACCCAGTACTTC | CSVRQLRQETQYF
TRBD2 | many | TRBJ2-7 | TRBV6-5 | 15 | TGTGCCAGCAGGGCCGGGACTAGCGGGAGGAGCGAGCAGTACTTC | CASRAGTSGRSEQYF
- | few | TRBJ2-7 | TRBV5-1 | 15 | TGCGCCAGCAGCTTGGGGACACCCCCCCCCTACGAGCAGTACTTC | CASSLGTPPPYEQYF
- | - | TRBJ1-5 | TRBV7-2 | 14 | TGTGCCAGCAGCAAGATCGGGGGTAATCAGCCCCAGCATTTT | CASSKIGGNQPQHF
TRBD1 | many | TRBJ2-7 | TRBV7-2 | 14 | TGTGCCAGCAGCTCGGACAGGGGGTATCTCGAGCAGTACTTC | CASSSDRGYLEQYF
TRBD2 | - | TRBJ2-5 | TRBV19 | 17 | TGTGCCAGTAGTTCTATCCTAGCGGTAGTTAAAGGAGAGACCCAGTACTTC | CASSSILAVVKGETQYF
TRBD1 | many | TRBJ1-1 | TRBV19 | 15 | TGTGCCAGTAAAGCTTATGGGACAGGGAACACTGAAGCTTTCTTT | CASKAYGTGNTEAFF
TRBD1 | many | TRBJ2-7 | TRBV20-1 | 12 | TGCAGTGCTCATGGGACAGCTTACGAGCAGTACTTC | CSAHGTAYEQYF
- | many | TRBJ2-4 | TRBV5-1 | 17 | TGCGCCAGCAGCTTGGGTTTTTTCGCGCTAGCCAAAAACATTCAGTACTTC | CASSLGFFALAKNIQYF
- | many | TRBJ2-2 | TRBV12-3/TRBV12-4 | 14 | TGTGCCAGCACCCTCCGGGCCTACACCGGGGAGCTGTTTTTT | CASTLRAYTGELFF
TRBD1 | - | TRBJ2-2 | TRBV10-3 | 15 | TGTGCCATTAACACCCAGGGACAGGGTGCCGGGGAGCTGTTTTTT | CAINTQGQGAGELFF
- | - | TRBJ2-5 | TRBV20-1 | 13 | TGCAGTGCTAGAGGACAGAACCAAGAGACCCAGTACTTC | CSARGQNQETQYF
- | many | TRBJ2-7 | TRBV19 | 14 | TGTGCCAGTAGTACTTCGGGACATAATTACGAGCAGTACTTC | CASSTSGHNYEQYF
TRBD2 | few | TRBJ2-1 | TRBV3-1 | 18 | TGTGCCAGCAGCCTCCGGGGTGCTAGCGGGAGCCTCCACAATGAGCAGTTCTTC | CASSLRGASGSLHNEQFF
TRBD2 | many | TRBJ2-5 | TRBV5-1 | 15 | TGCGCCAGCAGCTCCGGGACTAGGGGAGGGGAGACCCAGTACTTC | CASSSGTRGGETQYF
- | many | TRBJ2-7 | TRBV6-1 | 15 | TGTGCCAGCAGTGAAGGCTCGGCTTCTTCCTACGAGCAGTACTTC | CASSEGSASSYEQYF
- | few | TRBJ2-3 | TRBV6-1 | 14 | TGTGCCAGCAGTGAAGCCCCCGGCACAGATACGCAGTATTTT | CASSEAPGTDTQYF
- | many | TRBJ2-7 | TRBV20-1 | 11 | TGCAGTGCTAGTACAAGGTACGAGCAGTACTTC | CSASTRYEQYF
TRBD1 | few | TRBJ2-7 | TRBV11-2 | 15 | TGTGCCAGCAGGACCATGACAGGGGGAACCTACGGGCAGTACTTC | CASRTMTGGTYGQYF
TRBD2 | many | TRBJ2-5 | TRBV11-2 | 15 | TGTGCCAGCAGCTTACTAGCGGGAAATGAAGAGACCCAGTACTTC | CASSLLAGNEETQYF
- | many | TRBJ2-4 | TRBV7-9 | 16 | TGTGCCAGCAGCCCTCCGGACTCAGTAGCCAAAAACATTCAGTACTTC | CASSPPDSVAKNIQYF
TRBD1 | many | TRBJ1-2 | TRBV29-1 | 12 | TGCAGCGTACTACAGGGGGCAGATGGCTACACCTTC | CSVLQGADGYTF
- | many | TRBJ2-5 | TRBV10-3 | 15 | TGTGCCATCAGTGCAGCACAGGGTCACGGGGAGACCCAGTACTTC | CAISAAQGHGETQYF
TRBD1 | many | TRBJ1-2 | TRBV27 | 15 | TGTGCCAGCAGTTTTTTCGACAGGGGGCACTATGGCTACACCTTC | CASSFFDRGHYGYTF